The 30 T cell receptor beta chains below were found in one sample sequenced in a study of human T cells and chemical hapten exposure. TCRdb reprocessed the 5' RACE reads via MiXCR and lists one record per CDR3 protein. Among 95,000 to 120,000 distinct CDR3 sequences listed, around 20% were seen once. Total RNA was isolated from whole blood that had not been fractionated. These receptors originate from a human donor in good health.

CDR3 DNA sequence: TGTGCCAGCAGTGAATTCGGGAGGGCTAGCACAGATACGCAGTATTTT. It is translated as CASSEFGRASTDTQYF. This sequence joins TRBV6-1 and TRBJ2-3, with TRBD2 matching over 8 bases. V trimming: 2 bases; J trimming: 0 bases; junction bases outside the gene matches: 4. Looked up from germline, CDR1 is MNHNS and CDR2 is SASEGT. This CDR3 has 16 residues.

On this clonotype: Compared with germline, one end of the junction differs, possibly owing to a read error. The genes are TRBV2 and TRBJ2-1; TRBD2 might be the D (5 bases). CDR3 length: 11 amino acids. Germline loops: CDR1 SNHLY, CDR2 FYNNEI. In DNA, the CDR3 is TGTGCCAGCAGGGAAGGAGGAGAGCAGTTCTTC. This gives the protein CASREGGEQFF.

The CDR3 nucleotides are TGCGCCAGCAGCCATGACGGGAGCTCCGCAAATCGTAGGAATCAGCCCCAGCATTTT. It is translated as CASSHDGSSANRRNQPQHF. The rearrangement joins TRBV4-1 to TRBJ1-5; D not resolved. The V end lost 3 bases, the J end lost 4 bases, and 25 bases lay between the germline ends. The germline V gene encodes CDR1 MGHRA and CDR2 YSYEKL. The CDR3 contains 19 residues.

With respect to this clonotype: A read error may account for a junction end that differs from germline. The chain links TRBV9 to TRBJ2-5; D might be TRBD1 or TRBD2, each matching 6 bases. Germline V gene lookup returns CDR1 SGDLS and CDR2 YYNGEE. The CDR3 covers 15 residues. The DNA for the CDR3 is TGTGCCAGCAGCCCCCCGGGGGCTCCGCAAGGGACCCAGTACTTC. It is translated as CASSPPGAPQGTQYF.

This clonotype appeared a single time. V gene TRBV6-5 combines with J gene TRBJ1-3; 7 positions match TRBD1. The germline gives CDR1 MNHEY, CDR2 SVGAGI. V dropped 7 bases and J dropped 0; count of bases not matched to a gene: 9. The CDR3 has 16 residues. The CDR3 loop reads CASKRDSISSGNTIYF. The CDR3 DNA sequence: TGTGCCAGCAAGAGGGACAGTATATCCTCTGGAAACACCATATATTTT.

This clonotype was observed at least ten times. J is TRBJ2-2 and V is TRBV20-1; 10 bases map to TRBD2. V shed 5 bases, J shed 4 bases, and the junction held 10 bases outside the gene matches. The CDR3 has 16 amino acids. Per germline, CDR1 DFQATT and CDR2 SNEGSKA (reference sequence). The DNA for the CDR3 is TGCAGTGCTCTCAAAGCGGGAGGGCCACGCACCGGGGAGCTGTTTTTT. Translating gives CSALKAGGPRTGELFF.

This chain links TRBV6-5 with TRBJ2-1; maybe TRBD2 (5 bases). The CDR3 extends over 15 amino acids. CDR1 is MNHEY, CDR2 SVGAGI, per germline. V lost 2 bases, J lost 6 bases, and 14 bases lay in between. Here the CDR3 DNA reads TGTGCCAGCAGTTACGATGGAGGAGGCCGCAATGAGCAGTTCTTC. It yields the protein CASSYDGGGRNEQFF.

This clonotype showed up just a few times. The chain has TRBV18 and TRBJ2-7; tentatively, D is TRBD2 (5 bases). CDR1 is KGHSH and CDR2 is LQKENI in the germline V gene. V lost 3 bases and J lost 2, with 11 bases in between. This CDR3 spans 14 amino acids. CDR3 sequence reads: CASSPPGIPYEQYF. The CDR3 DNA reads TGTGCCAGCTCACCCCCGGGGATTCCCTACGAGCAGTACTTC. The full variable domain, completed using reference TRBV18 and TRBJ2-7, is NAGVMQNPRHLVRRRGQEARLRCSPMKGHSHVYWYRQLPEEGLKFMVYLQKENIIDESGMPKERFSAEFPKEGPSILRIQQVVRGDSAAYFCASSPPGIPYEQYFGPGTRLTVT.

This rearrangement joins TRBV6-6 to TRBJ2-1; 10 bases fit TRBD2. CDR3 size: 19 residues. Trimming at V came to 6 bases and at J to 7 bases, leaving 21 bases not matched to a gene. CDR1 is MNHNY, CDR2 SVGAGI, per germline (reference sequence). The CDR3 loop is CASRHLGLAASGGGNEQFF. The CDR3, as DNA: TGTGCCAGCAGGCACCTAGGACTAGCGGCCTCGGGAGGTGGGAATGAGCAGTTCTTC.

This chain uses TRBV6-1 with TRBJ2-3; D call uncertain. CDR1 is MNHNS, CDR2 SASEGT, per germline. The ends were cut back, 10 bases at V and 1 base at J, with 6 bases in the middle. The CDR3 runs to 11 residues. The CDR3: CATIRTDTQYF. CDR3 nucleotides: TGTGCCACAATTCGCACAGATACGCAGTATTTT.

The rearrangement joins TRBV29-1 to TRBJ2-7; D is perhaps TRBD2 (5 bases). This CDR3 comprises 14 residues. Germline assignment: CDR1 SQVTM and CDR2 ANQGSEA. V was clipped by 7 bases and J by 7 bases, with 23 bases between them. This CDR3 is CSARFQAGGGEQYF. CDR3 coding DNA: TGCAGCGCCCGGTTCCAGGCCGGAGGAGGAGAGCAGTACTTC.

This clonotype was detected a few times. The rearrangement uses TRBV30 and TRBJ1-2, with D unresolved. The CDR3 contains 14 residues. Germline values: CDR1 GTSNPN, CDR2 SVGIG (reference sequence). V was cut by 0 bases and J by 4 bases, with 12 bases left in between. CDR3 sequence: CAWSVRGLGYGYTF. DNA for the CDR3: TGTGCCTGGAGTGTCCGGGGATTGGGCTATGGCTACACCTTC. The full variable domain, its missing parts supplied by reference TRBV30 and TRBJ1-2, is SQTIHQWPATLVQPVGSPLSLECTVEGTSNPNLYWYRQAAGRGLQLLFYSVGIGQISSEVPQNLSASRPQDRQFILSSKKLLLSDSGFYLCAWSVRGLGYGYTFGSGTRLTVV.

The CDR3 bases are TGCGCCAGCAGCTTGGACGGCAGGGGGCCGACCGGGGAGCTGTTTTTT. It encodes CASSLDGRGPTGELFF. V gene TRBV5-1 combines with J gene TRBJ2-2, with 8 nucleotides matching TRBD1. Germline CDR1 reads SGHRS; CDR2 reads YFSETQ. The CDR3 contains 16 residues. Trimming removed 0 bases from V and 5 bases from J; junction bases left unmatched: 6.

This clonotype has a handful of counts. The V gene is TRBV9, the J gene TRBJ1-3; D call uncertain. The CDR3 spans 16 residues. V dropped 4 bases and J dropped 0 bases, with 14 bases sitting between them. CDR1 SGDLS and CDR2 YYNGEE come from the germline V gene. DNA of the CDR3: TGTGCCAGCAGCCCGATTGTGGATGACTCTGGAAACACCATATATTTT. Translated: CASSPIVDDSGNTIYF. The full variable domain, completed using reference TRBV9 and TRBJ1-3, is DSGVTQTPKHLITATGQRVTLRCSPRSGDLSVYWYQQSLDQGLQFLIQYYNGEERAKGNILERFSAQQFPDLHSELNLSSLELGDSALYFCASSPIVDDSGNTIYFGEGSWLTVV.

This clonotype has only a few counts. J is TRBJ2-7 and V is TRBV14; unclear D gene. V was clipped by 1 base and J by 10 bases, with 17 bases between them. The CDR3 has 14 amino acids. Germline CDR1 and CDR2: SGHDN and FVKESK. For the CDR3, the DNA is TGTGCCAGCAGCCAAGCTGGAACCCAATGGGCCCAGTACTTC. Its translation: CASSQAGTQWAQYF. Full variable domain (missing parts from reference TRBV14 and TRBJ2-7): EAGVTQFPSHSVIEKGQTVTLRCDPISGHDNLYWYRRVMGKEIKFLLHFVKESKQDESGMPNNRFLAERTGGTYSTLKVQPAELEDSGVYFCASSQAGTQWAQYFGPGTRLTVT.

With regard to this clonotype: A much larger clone differs from this one at a single base, so this may be a read error. This chain connects TRBV6-6 to TRBJ2-7; D possibly uses TRBD1 or TRBD2 (5 bases each). V was trimmed by 4 bases and J by 6 bases, leaving 10 bases between them. This CDR3 comprises 12 residues. Per the germline V gene, CDR1 is MNHNY and CDR2 is SVGAGI (reference sequence). In DNA, the CDR3 is TGTGCCAGCAGTTTATTGGGGGTCGAGCAGTACTTC. Its protein product is CASSLLGVEQYF.

The chain links TRBV7-9 to TRBJ1-6; TRBD1 matches at 7 bases. V shed 1 base, J shed 7 bases, and the junction held 7 bases outside the gene matches. Germline CDR1 is SEHNR and CDR2 is FQNEAQ (reference sequence). CDR3 length: 16 residues. CDR3 residues: CASSLGTGPSNSPLHF. The CDR3 region has the DNA TGTGCCAGCAGCTTAGGGACAGGACCATCAAATTCACCCCTCCACTTT.

This clonotype was recorded only once. The genes are TRBV29-1 and TRBJ2-3; no clear D. The CDR3 has 14 amino acids. In germline, CDR1 is SQVTM, CDR2 ANQGSEA. Trimming took 8 bases from V and 2 from J, leaving 17 bases between them. Here the CDR3 DNA reads TGCAGCTCACCGATCGGGCAGTTCACAGATACGCAGTATTTT. Protein product: CSSPIGQFTDTQYF.

Only a few counts were recorded for this clonotype. The gene calls are TRBV7-2 and TRBJ1-5; no clear D gene. CDR1 and CDR2 (germline): SGHTA, FQGNSA. The CDR3 loop spans 14 amino acids. Between the trimmed V and J ends, which lost 5 bases and 2 bases, there was a span of 10 bases. CDR3 in amino acids: CASSLMKGNQPQHF. DNA for the CDR3: TGTGCCAGCAGCCTGATGAAGGGCAATCAGCCCCAGCATTTT.

The chain recombines TRBV27 with TRBJ1-5; no clear D gene. The germline gives CDR1 MNHEY, CDR2 SMNVEV (reference sequence). This CDR3 is built from 12 residues. Between the trimmed V and J ends, which lost 8 bases and 2 bases, there was a span of 7 bases. The CDR3 nucleotides are TGTGCCAGCGGGTCTGGCAATCAGCCCCAGCATTTT. Its protein is CASGSGNQPQHF.

This clonotype was recorded many times. This chain links TRBV6-1 with TRBJ1-2; D unresolved. Trimming removed 7 bases from V and 1 base from J, with 10 bases in between. The CDR3 sequence is 13 residues long. The germline CDR1 and CDR2 sequences are MNHNS and SASEGT. CDR3 nucleotide sequence: TGTGCCAGCACCCGCGACCTTAACTATGGCTACACCTTC. Its translation is CASTRDLNYGYTF.

This clonotype has more than one count but fewer than ten. The chain carries TRBV4-2 and TRBJ2-7; maybe TRBD1 (6 bases). The V end was cut by 4 bases, the J end by 0 bases, with 16 bases between. Germline V gene sequence: CDR1 LGHNA, CDR2 YNFKEQ. This CDR3 has 16 amino acids. The chain's CDR3 is CASSRKGGSASYEQYF. In DNA, the CDR3 is TGTGCCAGCAGCCGAAAAGGGGGTAGCGCCTCCTACGAGCAGTACTTC.

Comments on this clonotype: The junction departs from germline at one end; a sequencing error may be responsible. The J gene is TRBJ2-7, the V gene TRBV28; 8 positions match TRBD1. The CDR3 is 14 residues long. Germline V gene data show CDR1 as MDHEN and CDR2 as SYDVKM. CDR3 nucleotides: TGTGCCTGCAGTTCTGGACAGGGAGGCTACGAGCAGTACTTC. This gives the protein CACSSGQGGYEQYF. Based on the CDR3 plus reference TRBV28 and TRBJ2-7, the full variable domain is DVKVTQSSRYLVKRTGEKVFLECVQDMDHENMFWYRQDPGLGLRLIYFSYDVKMKEKGDIPEGYSVSREKKERFSLILESASTNQTSMYLCACSSGQGGYEQYFGPGTRLTVT.

The rearrangement links TRBV28 to TRBJ1-1; D uncertain. Germline loops: CDR1 MDHEN, CDR2 SYDVKM. CDR3 size: 13 residues. Trimming took off 6 bases at V and 6 bases at J, with 14 bases between the two ends. The CDR3, as DNA: TGTGCCAGCAGCCCCCGCGTGAGGTCTGAAGCTTTCTTT. Translating it yields CASSPRVRSEAFF.

The chain employs TRBV4-2 and TRBJ2-7; a possible D gene is TRBD2 (6 bases). V was trimmed by 3 bases and J by 12 bases, leaving 21 bases between them. This CDR3 spans 14 amino acids. Germline V gives CDR1 LGHNA, CDR2 YNFKEQ. CDR3: CASSHLEERLETYF. In DNA, the CDR3 is TGTGCCAGCAGCCACCTTGAGGAGCGACTAGAAACGTACTTC.

This chain links TRBV7-8 with TRBJ2-7; 8 bases fit TRBD2. CDR1 is SGHVS, CDR2 FQNEAQ, per germline. Germline trimming cut 6 bases from V and 1 base from J; bases unmatched to any gene: 8. The CDR3 totals 15 residues. This CDR3 reads CASRPRRGGSYEQYF. CDR3 nucleotides: TGTGCCAGCAGACCTCGACGGGGGGGGTCCTACGAGCAGTACTTC. Full variable domain (missing parts from reference TRBV7-8 and TRBJ2-7): GAGVSQSPRYKVAKRGQDVALRCDPISGHVSLFWYQQALGQGPEFLTYFQNEAQLDKSGLPSDRFFAERPEGSVSTLKIQRTQQEDSAVYLCASRPRRGGSYEQYFGPGTRLTVT.

The chain links TRBV30 to TRBJ2-5; 7 nucleotides align to TRBD2. Trimming cost V 4 bases and J 4 bases; bases outside gene matches: 9. Germline V gene lookup returns CDR1 GTSNPN and CDR2 SVGIG (reference sequence). The CDR3 is made up of 14 amino acids. CDR3 amino acids: CAWTRRTRGETQYF. The CDR3 DNA is TGTGCCTGGACTCGAAGGACTAGAGGAGAGACCCAGTACTTC.

The V gene is TRBV10-3, the J gene TRBJ1-4, with D possibly matching TRBD1 (6 bases). Germline-derived CDR1 and CDR2 are ENHRY and SYGVKD. The CDR3 length is 15 residues. V lost 0 bases, J lost 7 bases, and 12 bases lay in between. In DNA, the CDR3 is TGTGCCATCAGTGAGTCAGCCAGGGGAGGTGAAAAACTGTTTTTT. It specifies CAISESARGGEKLFF.

The V and J genes are TRBV9 and TRBJ2-3; D uncertain. Trimming took off 0 bases at V and 0 bases at J, with 11 bases between the two ends. The V gene's germline CDR1 is SGDLS and CDR2 YYNGEE. The CDR3 has 16 residues. In DNA form, the CDR3 reads TGTGCCAGCAGCGTAGGTATTAACCTTAGCACAGATACGCAGTATTTT. Protein product: CASSVGINLSTDTQYF.

This clonotype has more than one count but fewer than ten. This sequence joins TRBV7-2 and TRBJ1-5; D call uncertain. Germline assignment: CDR1 SGHTA and CDR2 FQGNSA. The CDR3 is made up of 14 amino acids. The ends were cut back, 0 bases at V and 0 bases at J, with 3 bases in the middle. The CDR3 reads CASSLAYSNQPQHF. The CDR3 DNA reads as TGTGCCAGCAGCTTAGCGTATAGCAATCAGCCCCAGCATTTT.